This T cell receptor (beta chain) was sequenced for a study of yellow fever vaccine responses in identical twins. TCRdb itself ran the RT-PCR reads through MiXCR, one entry per CDR3 protein. The sample carries approximately 32,000 distinct CDR3 sequences, approximately 54% recorded once. Trimming cost V 0 bases and J 3 bases, with 6 bases left between them. Germline-derived CDR1 and CDR2 are SGHRS and YFSETQ. CDR3 length equals 13 residues. The genes are TRBV5-1 and TRBJ2-5, with D perhaps TRBD1 (5 bases). Specimen: T cells from blood (PBMCs), unsorted or a sorted subset (not recorded which), collected before or after yellow fever vaccination (not recorded which). The TCR comes from a woman aged 18-29 years who received the yellow fever vaccine. The CDR3 is CASSLGQKETQYF. CDR3 sequence (DNA): TGCGCCAGCAGCTTGGGACAGAAAGAGACCCAGTACTTC. Supplemented by reference TRBV5-1 and TRBJ2-5, the full variable domain reads KAGVTQTPRYLIKTRGQQVTLSCSPISGHRSVSWYQQTPGQGLQFLFEYFSETQRNKGNFPGRFSGRQFSNSRSEMNVSTLELGDSALYLCASSLGQKETQYFGPGTRLLVL.